This T cell receptor beta chain was found in a study of blood T cell repertoires in COVID-19. Sequencing was performed with immunoSEQ multiplex PCR; in TCRdb, only in-frame clones are kept and a portion is missing. The repertoire holds a few hundred thousand clones, approximately 88% seen once, with roughly 3% in the top ten. With V trimmed by 4 bases and J by 6 bases, 9 bases remained unmatched. This CDR3 spans 14 amino acids. CDR1 is LGHNA, CDR2 YNFKEQ, per germline. Participants spanned ages about 18 to 100 years and resided in about two dozen US areas. Allocation to cohorts depended on clinical history reported by the participants.

The receptor was isolated from a woman aged 40 to 49 who had been exposed to COVID-19. Sequencing was carried out using PBMCs or T cells enriched from blood (not recorded which). The V call is TRBV4-2, the J call TRBJ2-7, with 7 bases aligning to TRBD1. Here the CDR3 reads CASSPTLTGTEQYF. The CDR3 DNA is TGTGCCAGCAGCCCCACCCTGACAGGGACCGAGCAGTACTTC.